The rows below give T cell receptor beta chains drawn from one sample of a study of T cells in Graves' hyperthyroidism and ophthalmopathy. TCRdb recomputed calls from the multiplex PCR reads with MiXCR, one row per CDR3 protein. The table lists about 500,000 distinct CDR3 sequences, 15% to 20% of them singletons. The sequenced sample consisted of blood. The receptor set was obtained from a woman between 18 and 29 years old with Graves' ophthalmopathy. Each CDR3 is given with its conserved first and last residue. D genes are given only for firm matches. Where a row states a size, it is once, few, many or the class of an expanded clone; other rows omit it.

V: TRBV18
J: TRBJ1-1
D: .
size: many
CDR3: CASSPFSAGTNTEAFF
DNA: TGTGCCAGCTCACCATTCTCGGCAGGTACGAACACTGAAGCTTTCTTT

V: TRBV12-3/TRBV12-4
J: TRBJ1-3
D: TRBD1
size: .
CDR3: CASSPRQGAGNTIYF
DNA: TGTGCCAGCAGTCCAAGACAGGGGGCTGGAAACACCATATATTTT

V: TRBV3-1
J: TRBJ1-6
D: .
size: many
CDR3: CASSQGDWGASSPLHF
DNA: TGTGCCAGCAGCCAAGGGGACTGGGGGGCGAGTTCACCCCTCCACTTT

V: TRBV30
J: TRBJ1-2
D: .
size: few
CDR3: CAWRGGRGPYGYTF
DNA: TGTGCCTGGAGAGGGGGGCGGGGACCCTATGGCTACACCTTC

V: TRBV11-2
J: TRBJ2-1
D: TRBD1
size: many
CDR3: CASSFRWDRGHEQFF
DNA: TGTGCCAGCAGCTTTCGATGGGACAGGGGCCATGAGCAGTTCTTC

V: TRBV2
J: TRBJ2-1
D: TRBD2
size: many
CDR3: CASLASGLAGATGNEQFF
DNA: TGTGCCAGCCTTGCATCCGGACTAGCGGGGGCCACAGGGAATGAGCAGTTCTTC

V: TRBV28
J: TRBJ2-2
D: TRBD1
size: .
CDR3: CASSLIGWTGDVGELFF
DNA: TGTGCCAGCAGTTTGATTGGGTGGACAGGGGATGTCGGGGAGCTGTTTTTT

V: TRBV28
J: TRBJ2-5
D: .
size: many
CDR3: CASRRQIQETQYF
DNA: TGTGCCAGCCGGCGACAGATACAAGAGACCCAGTACTTC

V: TRBV27
J: TRBJ1-2
D: .
size: many
CDR3: CASSEGAYYGYTF
DNA: TGTGCCAGCAGCGAAGGGGCCTATTATGGCTACACCTTC

V: TRBV20-1
J: TRBJ2-4
D: .
size: .
CDR3: CSARPLLVGASKNIQYF
DNA: TGCAGTGCTAGGCCCCTATTAGTGGGCGCGTCCAAAAACATTCAGTACTTC

V: TRBV12-3/TRBV12-4
J: TRBJ1-1
D: .
size: many
CDR3: CASRPQPGNSNTEAFF
DNA: TGTGCCAGCAGACCTCAGCCGGGTAATTCGAACACTGAAGCTTTCTTT

V: TRBV20-1
J: TRBJ1-1
D: .
size: many
CDR3: CSARDLGQGNTEAFF
DNA: TGCAGTGCTAGAGACCTCGGGCAGGGGAACACTGAAGCTTTCTTT

V: TRBV20-1
J: TRBJ1-2
D: .
size: many
CDR3: CSARSRTEMMGGYTF
DNA: TGCAGTGCTAGATCTCGTACGGAGATGATGGGTGGCTACACCTTC

V: TRBV20-1
J: TRBJ2-3
D: TRBD2
size: few
CDR3: CSARDRRTSGTYTQYF
DNA: TGCAGTGCTAGAGATCGCCGCACTAGCGGGACTTATACGCAGTATTTT

V: TRBV5-4
J: TRBJ2-1
D: .
size: .
CDR3: CASSTPEQQSSYNEQFF
DNA: TGTGCCAGCAGCACACCCGAACAGCAAAGCTCCTACAATGAGCAGTTCTTC

V: TRBV4-3
J: TRBJ2-1
D: .
size: .
CDR3: CASSQEGINEQFF
DNA: TGCGCCAGCAGCCAAGAAGGCATCAATGAGCAGTTCTTC

V: TRBV13
J: TRBJ2-6
D: TRBD1
size: .
CDR3: CASSWETGAGANVLTF
DNA: TGTGCCAGCAGCTGGGAGACAGGGGCAGGGGCCAACGTCCTGACTTTC

V: TRBV19
J: TRBJ1-5
D: .
size: .
CDR3: CASSMGRLGTQPQHF
DNA: TGTGCCAGTAGTATGGGCAGGTTGGGAACTCAGCCCCAGCATTTT

V: TRBV6-1
J: TRBJ1-6
D: TRBD1
size: .
CDR3: CASTFRPGGNSPLHF
DNA: TGTGCCAGCACCTTTCGGCCAGGGGGAAATTCACCCCTCCACTTT

V: TRBV28
J: TRBJ2-7
D: TRBD1
size: many
CDR3: CASSFTGGSYEQYF
DNA: TGTGCCAGCAGTTTCACAGGGGGATCCTACGAGCAGTACTTC

V: TRBV5-1
J: TRBJ2-7
D: .
size: many
CDR3: CASSLERLPEPYEQYF
DNA: TGCGCCAGCAGCTTGGAAAGGCTACCCGAGCCCTACGAGCAGTACTTC

V: TRBV7-9
J: TRBJ2-1
D: TRBD2
size: many
CDR3: CASSLNLAAGGEQFF
DNA: TGTGCCAGCAGCTTAAACCTAGCGGCCGGGGGTGAGCAGTTCTTC

V: TRBV18
J: TRBJ1-5
D: TRBD1
size: many
CDR3: CASSPEQGSNQPQHF
DNA: TGTGCCAGCTCACCGGAACAGGGGTCAAATCAGCCCCAGCATTTT

V: TRBV7-2
J: TRBJ2-3
D: TRBD2
size: many
CDR3: CASSSRAGGLTDTQYF
DNA: TGTGCCAGCAGCTCCCGTGCGGGAGGACTCACAGATACGCAGTATTTT

V: TRBV7-6
J: TRBJ1-1
D: .
size: many
CDR3: CASSAVGLNTEAFF
DNA: TGTGCCAGCAGCGCCGTGGGGCTGAACACTGAAGCTTTCTTT

V: TRBV20-1
J: TRBJ1-1
D: TRBD1
size: many
CDR3: CSARLGVGTGFSNTEAFF
DNA: TGCAGTGCTAGACTTGGCGTGGGGACAGGTTTTTCGAACACTGAAGCTTTCTTT

V: TRBV14
J: TRBJ2-2
D: TRBD2
size: .
CDR3: CASSQALAGRNGELFF
DNA: TGTGCCAGCAGCCAAGCGCTAGCGGGGCGTAACGGGGAGCTGTTTTTT

V: TRBV30
J: TRBJ1-3
D: .
size: many
CDR3: CAWSGRLGWNTIYF
DNA: TGTGCCTGGAGTGGAAGGTTGGGGTGGAACACCATATATTTT

V: TRBV28
J: TRBJ1-1
D: .
size: few
CDR3: CASSSRADIGEAFF
DNA: TGTGCCAGCAGTTCCCGCGCGGACATTGGTGAAGCTTTCTTT

V: TRBV28
J: TRBJ1-2
D: .
size: few
CDR3: CASNKQDYGYTF
DNA: TGTGCCAGCAACAAACAGGACTATGGCTACACCTTC

V: TRBV5-1
J: TRBJ2-3
D: .
size: few
CDR3: CASSRGAMTDTQYF
DNA: TGCGCCAGCAGCCGGGGGGCGATGACAGATACGCAGTATTTT

V: TRBV5-4
J: TRBJ1-1
D: .
size: few
CDR3: CASSLVAYEAFF
DNA: TGTGCCAGCAGCTTGGTTGCTTATGAAGCTTTCTTT

V: TRBV29-1
J: TRBJ1-1
D: .
size: few
CDR3: CSVGGIMDTEAFF
DNA: TGCAGCGTTGGGGGGATCATGGACACTGAAGCTTTCTTT

V: TRBV28
J: TRBJ2-1
D: .
size: .
CDR3: CASSKQSPHGEQFF
DNA: TGTGCCAGCAGCAAACAGTCACCACACGGGGAGCAGTTCTTC

V: TRBV28
J: TRBJ1-5
D: TRBD1
size: .
CDR3: CANSLTGNQPQHF
DNA: TGTGCCAACAGTTTGACAGGGAATCAGCCCCAGCATTTT

V: TRBV5-1
J: TRBJ2-3
D: TRBD1
size: few
CDR3: CASSLENTGGGADTQYF
DNA: TGCGCCAGCAGCTTGGAGAATACAGGGGGCGGCGCAGATACGCAGTATTTT

V: TRBV11-2
J: TRBJ2-7
D: .
size: many
CDR3: CASSSSVDGDIYEQYF
DNA: TGTGCCAGCAGCTCTTCAGTGGACGGGGACATCTACGAGCAGTACTTC

V: TRBV3-1
J: TRBJ2-3
D: .
size: many
CDR3: CASSQDEGDITDTQYF
DNA: TGTGCCAGCAGCCAAGACGAGGGGGATATCACAGATACGCAGTATTTT

V: TRBV4-3
J: TRBJ2-5
D: .
size: few
CDR3: CASSPTPGTAGETQYF
DNA: TGCGCCAGCAGCCCGACTCCCGGGACGGCGGGGGAGACCCAGTACTTC

V: TRBV19
J: TRBJ1-2
D: TRBD1
size: .
CDR3: CASSIVPGQGLDGYTF
DNA: TGTGCCAGTAGTATAGTACCGGGACAGGGGTTGGATGGCTACACCTTC

V: TRBV5-5
J: TRBJ2-7
D: .
size: many
CDR3: CASSSDQGGLGEQYF
DNA: TGTGCCAGCAGCTCGGACCAGGGCGGCCTCGGCGAGCAGTACTTC

V: TRBV20-1
J: TRBJ2-7
D: TRBD1
size: .
CDR3: CSARDYGTGDRGYEQYF
DNA: TGCAGTGCTAGAGATTATGGCACCGGGGACAGGGGTTACGAGCAGTACTTC

V: TRBV4-1
J: TRBJ1-2
D: .
size: few
CDR3: CASSQDGANYGYTF
DNA: TGCGCCAGCAGCCAAGACGGGGCTAACTATGGCTACACCTTC

V: TRBV7-3
J: TRBJ2-3
D: .
size: many
CDR3: CASSFGAGAADTQYF
DNA: .

V: TRBV12-3/TRBV12-4
J: TRBJ1-2
D: .
size: few
CDR3: CASSQRTDFHYGYTF
DNA: TGTGCCAGCAGCCAAAGGACAGATTTCCACTATGGCTACACCTTC

V: TRBV11-2
J: TRBJ2-7
D: TRBD2
size: many
CDR3: CASSYSGGTSYEQYF
DNA: TGTGCCAGCAGCTATAGCGGGGGGACCTCCTACGAGCAGTACTTC

V: TRBV6-1
J: TRBJ1-6
D: .
size: .
CDR3: CASSTGDGEFYSPLHF
DNA: TGTGCCAGCAGTACCGGCGACGGGGAGTTTTATTCACCCCTCCACTTT

V: TRBV18
J: TRBJ2-1
D: TRBD2
size: few
CDR3: CASSPAGGRINEQFF
DNA: TGTGCCAGCTCACCAGCGGGGGGCCGAATTAATGAGCAGTTCTTC

V: TRBV2
J: TRBJ2-7
D: TRBD1
size: many
CDR3: CASRAGTGSYEQYF
DNA: TGTGCCAGCAGGGCCGGGACAGGGTCCTACGAGCAGTACTTC

V: TRBV5-6
J: TRBJ2-7
D: .
size: .
CDR3: CASSLAGVQYF
DNA: TGTGCCAGCAGCTTGGCGGGCGTGCAGTACTTC

V: TRBV29-1
J: TRBJ1-2
D: .
size: .
CDR3: CSVEEGAGYTF
DNA: TGCAGCGTTGAAGAGGGGGCTGGCTACACCTTC

V: TRBV4-1
J: TRBJ2-7
D: TRBD1
size: .
CDR3: CASSQGGTGGFEQYF
DNA: TGCGCCAGCAGCCAAGGGGGGACAGGGGGCTTCGAGCAGTACTTC

V: TRBV20-1
J: TRBJ1-4
D: .
size: .
CDR3: CSARPPRGTNEKLFF
DNA: TGCAGTGCTAGGCCACCCAGGGGAACTAATGAAAAACTGTTTTTT

V: TRBV7-6
J: TRBJ2-5
D: .
size: .
CDR3: CASSLAIGETQYF
DNA: TGTGCCAGCAGCTTAGCGATAGGGGAGACCCAGTACTTC

V: TRBV6-1
J: TRBJ1-5
D: TRBD1
size: .
CDR3: CASSGRQGAPGNQPQHF
DNA: TGTGCCAGCAGTGGGAGACAGGGGGCGCCGGGCAATCAGCCCCAGCATTTT

V: TRBV6-2/TRBV6-3
J: TRBJ2-1
D: .
size: .
CDR3: CASSYSKGGRDNEQFF
DNA: TGTGCCAGCAGTTACTCGAAGGGGGGCCGGGACAATGAGCAGTTCTTC